The 18 T cell receptor beta chains reported below all come from one sample, sequenced in a study of T cell repertoires in cytomegalovirus infection. A single record per CDR3 protein comes from TCRdb applying MiXCR to the reads. The data hold approximately 910,000 distinct CDR3 sequences, with roughly 30% observed a single time. These receptors have no identified antigens. Source: cultured CD8+ T cells from PBMCs, taken from culture after CMV antigen stimulation. These TCRs come from a human donor in good health (CMV status not recorded). Some clones in this sample may be carry-over from other donors' samples.

The chain employs TRBV2 and TRBJ2-3; TRBD2 might be the D (6 bases). V lost 7 bases to trimming and J lost 3 bases, with 17 bases between them. Per the germline V gene, CDR1 is SNHLY and CDR2 is FYNNEI. This CDR3 has 15 residues. This CDR3 reads CASIPTRSRTDTQYF. The CDR3 coding sequence is TGTGCCAGCATACCGACTAGATCGAGAACAGATACGCAGTATTTT.

The rearrangement uses TRBV4-3 and TRBJ1-2; the D gene is possibly TRBD1 (5 bases). The CDR3 is 12 residues long. Germline V gene lookup returns CDR1 LGHNA and CDR2 YSLEER. Deletions cut 6 bases from V and 8 bases from J, with 13 bases between. This chain's CDR3 is CASSRRDEGYTF. Here the CDR3 DNA reads TGCGCCAGCAGTCGGAGGGACGAGGGCTACACCTTC.

This clonotype turned up a few times. The CDR3 here is CASSLDSLEDTQYF. The DNA of the CDR3 is TGTGCCAGCAGCTTAGACTCGCTGGAAGATACGCAGTATTTT. V usage is TRBV7-3 and J usage is TRBJ2-3; no reliable D call. Germline CDR1 SGHTA, CDR2 FQGTGA. The CDR3 extends over 14 amino acids. V gave up 2 bases and J gave up 5 bases, with 11 bases separating them.

With respect to this clonotype: The junction departs from germline at one end; a sequencing error may be responsible. The V call is TRBV27, the J call TRBJ2-5, with 10 bases identical to TRBD1. Germline V CDR1 and CDR2: MNHEY, SMNVEV (reference sequence). The CDR3 runs 16 residues. The CDR3 nucleotides are TGTGCCAGCAGTACGACAGGGGGCGCCCACCAAGAGACCCTGTACTTC. As protein: CASSTTGGAHQETLYF.

With respect to this clonotype: A much bigger clone sits one base away, suggesting this may be a read error. The CDR3 region is CASNKPLAGADTQYF. The CDR3 DNA follows: TGTGCCAGCAACAAACCTCTAGCGGGGGCAGATACGCAGTATTTT. The V gene is TRBV7-2, the J gene TRBJ2-3, with 10 positions matching TRBD2. The germline V gene has CDR1 SGHTA and CDR2 FQGNSA. After removal of 7 bases from V and 4 bases from J, the junction contained 8 bases not matched to a gene. CDR3 length: 15 residues.

The gene calls are TRBV27 and TRBJ2-2; D perhaps matches TRBD2 (6 bases). This CDR3 has 14 residues. Germline CDR1 reads MNHEY; CDR2 reads SMNVEV (reference sequence). Trimming removed 3 bases at V and 4 bases at J, with 9 bases between. The CDR3 DNA follows: TGTGCCAGCAGTTTCGGGACTCCCACCGGGGAGCTGTTTTTT. Translated: CASSFGTPTGELFF.

The table lists this clonotype with a few counts. The V call is TRBV9, the J call TRBJ2-1; D possibly matches TRBD1 or TRBD2 (6 bases each). V was trimmed by 3 bases and J by 2 bases, leaving 15 bases between them. CDR1 and CDR2 (germline): SGDLS, YYNGEE. The CDR3 contains 16 residues. The CDR3 nucleotides are TGTGCCAGCAGCGCGGTGGAGGGGGGCCCCTACAATGAGCAGTTCTTC. Its translation: CASSAVEGGPYNEQFF.

This clonotype was picked up a small number of times. This chain connects TRBV7-9 to TRBJ1-2; tentative D call: TRBD1 (5 bases). This CDR3 region has 14 residues. Germline CDR1 SEHNR, CDR2 FQNEAQ (reference sequence). Trimming pared 7 bases from V and 8 bases from J, leaving 20 bases between. In DNA form, the CDR3 reads TGTGCCAGCATCAATGAAGCCGGGGGGAGGGGCTACACCTTC. Protein product: CASINEAGGRGYTF.

The chain combines TRBV6-2 or TRBV6-3 with TRBJ2-1, with 8 bases that match TRBD1. Germline assignment: CDR1 MNHEY and CDR2 SVGEGT. This CDR3 spans 13 amino acids. V was pared by 5 bases and J by 8 bases, with 5 bases of the junction left unmatched. CDR3 amino acids: CASSTGTGDEQFF. CDR3 nucleotides: TGTGCCAGCAGTACCGGGACAGGCGATGAGCAGTTCTTC.

This chain joins TRBV4-3 and TRBJ1-4, with a possible D match to TRBD1 (5 bases). CDR1 LGHNA and CDR2 YSLEER come from the germline V gene. This CDR3 comprises 15 residues. With 5 bases removed from V and 1 base from J, the gap between germline ends came to 11 bases. The CDR3 spells CASSARDRTNEKLFF. The CDR3 DNA reads as TGCGCCAGCAGCGCCCGGGACCGAACTAATGAAAAACTGTTTTTT.

There are many counts of this clonotype. This chain joins TRBV7-2 and TRBJ1-1; D gene uncertain. This CDR3 has 14 residues. Looked up from germline, CDR1 is SGHTA and CDR2 is FQGNSA. The V gene lost 0 bases and the J gene lost 0 bases, with 5 bases spanning the gap. The DNA for the CDR3 is TGTGCCAGCAGCTTAGCGGCCATGAACACTGAAGCTTTCTTT. The encoded protein is CASSLAAMNTEAFF.

As to this clonotype: The junction departs from germline at one end; a sequencing error may be responsible. J is TRBJ2-2 and V is TRBV4-1; D unclear. Germline values: CDR1 MGHRA, CDR2 YSYEKL. This CDR3 spans 13 amino acids. The CDR3 loop is CASSQEYTGELFF. CDR3 nucleotides: TGTGCCAGCAGCCAAGAATACACCGGGGAGCTGTTTTTT.

The genes are TRBV5-5 and TRBJ2-7; 11 bases agree with TRBD1. Looked up from germline, CDR1 is SGHKS and CDR2 is YYEKEE (reference sequence). This CDR3 comprises 18 residues. With 0 bases clipped from V and 1 base from J, the junction kept 9 bases outside the gene matches. The CDR3 bases are TGTGCCAGCAGCTTGGGGACAGGGGGCCTACCACCTTCCTACGAGCAGTACTTC. Protein sequence: CASSLGTGGLPPSYEQYF. Full variable domain (outside the CDR3, taken from reference TRBV5-5 and TRBJ2-7): DAGVTQSPTHLIKTRGQQVTLRCSPISGHKSVSWYQQVLGQGPQFIFQYYEKEERGRGNFPDRFSARQFPNYSSELNVNALLLGDSALYLCASSLGTGGLPPSYEQYFGPGTRLTVT.

This rearrangement joins TRBV27 to TRBJ1-6, with D unresolved. Germline CDR1 MNHEY, CDR2 SMNVEV (reference sequence). The V end was cut by 6 bases, the J end by 8 bases, with 17 bases between. This CDR3 region has 15 residues. The CDR3 region is CASRALAPWYSPLHF. The CDR3 nucleotides read TGTGCCAGCAGGGCGTTAGCTCCCTGGTATTCACCCCTCCACTTT.

The chain has TRBV20-1 and TRBJ2-7, with 12 bases identical to TRBD2. CDR3 length equals 16 residues. The germline gives CDR1 DFQATT, CDR2 SNEGSKA (reference sequence). With V trimmed by 3 bases and J by 3 bases, 9 bases remained unmatched. This CDR3 reads CSASLLGTSGLYEQYF. CDR3 sequence (DNA): TGCAGTGCTAGTCTCCTCGGGACTAGCGGGCTCTACGAGCAGTACTTC.

This clonotype showed up many times. The chain joins TRBV7-6 to TRBJ2-1; a possible D gene is TRBD2 (5 bases). This CDR3 is 13 amino acids long. Germline V gene data show CDR1 as SGHVS and CDR2 as FNYEAQ. The V gene lost 6 bases and the J gene lost 8 bases, with 14 bases spanning the gap. The CDR3 region has the DNA TGTGCCAGCAGTTCAGAGGGTAGCCATGAGCAGTTCTTC. Translated: CASSSEGSHEQFF.

This clonotype was seen a few times. The CDR3 protein is CASRRSSGNTGELFF. DNA for the CDR3: TGTGCCAGCAGAAGGTCCTCAGGGAACACCGGGGAGCTGTTTTTT. V is TRBV7-3 and J is TRBJ2-2; D remains unclear. Germline V CDR1 and CDR2: SGHTA, FQGTGA. This CDR3 has 15 amino acids. Trimming removed 6 bases at V and 1 base at J, with 12 bases between.

This clonotype was seen more than once but under ten times. The chain recombines TRBV5-1 with TRBJ1-3, with D perhaps matching TRBD1 (6 bases). CDR1 is SGHRS and CDR2 is YFSETQ in the germline V gene. The CDR3 spans 18 residues. Deletions cut 4 bases from V and 2 bases from J, with 22 bases between. The CDR3 sequence: CASSTAQQDPGAGNTIYF. The CDR3 DNA is TGCGCCAGCAGCACAGCACAACAGGACCCAGGGGCTGGAAACACCATATATTTT.